This TCR beta chain was recovered during a study of blood T cell repertoires in COVID-19. Study-level background: Acute and convalescent COVID-19 specimens originated in the United States, Italy and Spain. Sample material is recorded as cDNA or gDNA derived from T cells, B-cell-depleted T cells, or PBMCs.

The germline gives CDR1 SGHNT, CDR2 YENEEA. The CDR3 has 13 amino acids. Trimming left V 1 base short and J 3 bases short, with 3 bases between. Original data processing: Amplified reference gene primers provided the basis for estimating nucleated cell counts. The data were produced by immunoSEQ multiplex PCR, yet TCRdb's version contains in-frame clones alone and is incomplete. V, J and clone size were drawn from that table, and D and trimming were deduced from the DNA. The repertoire has roughly 150,000 clones, 84% of them found once; the top ten carry about two fifths. This clone appeared a single time.

The chain joins TRBV11-3 to TRBJ1-4; D is ambiguous. Source material: peripheral blood. This clonotype was sampled from a human donor in a cohort sampled during active COVID-19. As DNA, the CDR3 is TGTGCCAGCAGCTTAGCCTCTAATGAAAAACTGTTTTTT. Amino acid sequence: CASSLASNEKLFF.